A single sample is the source of the 21 T cell receptor beta chains below, sequenced in a study of blood T cells in healthy people across ages (dated by TCRdb to the mid-2010s). Libraries were prepared through 5' RACE. The instrument was an Illumina HiSeq 2500. A second about 7 to 12 cycle PCR used a sample-barcoded 5' primer and a J-beta primer mix. TCRdb reprocessed the public reads (quality trimming at Q25 with fastp, clone calling with MiXCR) and kept in-frame beta chains. Identical CDR3 proteins give one entry, which carries the most common genes and DNA. This sample has about 2 million distinct CDR3 sequences in its table, and 49% of those were observed once. Clones ranked in the top ten supply less than 2.5% of the sample. What was sequenced was blood. Receptor source: a middle-aged woman in good health.

This clonotype has just a few counts. The V gene is TRBV28, the J gene TRBJ2-4; D gene uncertain. Germline V gene lookup returns CDR1 MDHEN and CDR2 SYDVKM. This CDR3 has 15 amino acids. V lost 2 bases, J lost 0 bases, and 8 bases lay in between. CDR3 protein: CASSLRLLAKNIQYF. In DNA, the CDR3 is TGTGCCAGCAGTTTACGGTTATTAGCCAAAAACATTCAGTACTTC.

The chain couples TRBV4-3 to TRBJ1-1; D possibly corresponds to TRBD1 (6 bases). The CDR3 runs to 14 residues. Trimming cost V 2 bases and J 6 bases, with 13 bases left between them. CDR1 LGHNA and CDR2 YSLEER come from the germline V gene. CDR3 sequence (DNA): TGCGCCAGCAGCCAAATGCAGGGGTGGGCTGAAGCTTTCTTT. This gives the protein CASSQMQGWAEAFF.

This clonotype has a handful of counts. Relative to the germline gene, one junction end is altered; a read error may explain this. The chain links TRBV7-7 to TRBJ2-5; a weak D match, TRBD1 (5 bases). Germline lookup yields CDR1 SSHAT and CDR2 FNYEAQ (reference sequence). This CDR3 has 16 amino acids. CDR3 sequence (DNA): TGTGCTAGCAGCTTAGCCACCTACGACAGCCAAGAGACCCAGTACTTC. Amino acids: CASSLATYDSQETQYF.

This clonotype was detected only a few times. J is TRBJ2-1 and V is TRBV27, with TRBD2 matching over 10 bases. V dropped 6 bases and J dropped 8; count of bases not matched to a gene: 4. There are 13 residues in the CDR3. Looked up from germline, CDR1 is MNHEY and CDR2 is SMNVEV (reference sequence). Written as DNA, the CDR3 is TGTGCCAGCAGGAAGCGGGGGGGCTATGAGCAGTTCTTC. It is translated as CASRKRGGYEQFF.

V and J are TRBV7-2 and TRBJ1-2, with 7 bases lining up with TRBD1. With 1 base clipped from V and 4 bases from J, the junction kept 9 bases outside the gene matches. This CDR3 region has 16 residues. Germline V gene lookup returns CDR1 SGHTA and CDR2 FQGNSA. CDR3 sequence: CASSLVTGEVGYGYTF. The CDR3, as DNA: TGTGCCAGCAGCTTAGTAACAGGGGAAGTAGGCTATGGCTACACCTTC.

This clonotype came up once. This chain uses TRBV6-5 with TRBJ2-7; no definite D call. The J call is doubtful: the DNA matches TRBJ2-5 better. This CDR3 comprises 15 residues. Looked up from germline, CDR1 is MNHEY and CDR2 is SVGAGI. The CDR3 reads CASSYSNGVSKTQYF. The CDR3 DNA follows: TGTGCCAGCAGTTACTCCAATGGGGTCAGTAAGACCCAGTACTTC.

V usage is TRBV12-3 or TRBV12-4 and J usage is TRBJ2-7, with D possibly TRBD2 on 5 matching bases. The CDR3 loop spans 11 amino acids. V lost 1 base, J lost 12 bases, and 10 bases lay in between. CDR3: CASSLVVRGYF. CDR3 sequence (DNA): TGTGCCAGCAGTTTAGTTGTTCGGGGGTACTTC.

The chain links TRBV7-9 to TRBJ1-2; 7 bases map to TRBD1. The CDR3 spans 15 residues. The V segment lost 3 bases and the J segment 8 bases; nucleotides outside the gene matches: 12. Germline V gene sequence: CDR1 SEHNR, CDR2 FQNEAQ (reference sequence). CDR3: CASSLIQGFNPGYTF. DNA of the CDR3: TGTGCCAGCAGCTTGATACAGGGGTTTAATCCAGGCTACACCTTC.

Only a few counts were recorded for this clonotype. The J gene is TRBJ2-5, the V gene TRBV28, with 9 bases that match TRBD2. CDR3 length equals 16 residues. V lost 5 bases, J lost 11 bases, and 18 bases stayed unmatched. Germline CDR1 is MDHEN and CDR2 is SYDVKM. The CDR3 here is CASSPISGGSVGEQYF. In nucleotides, the CDR3 is TGTGCCAGCAGTCCCATTAGCGGGGGTTCCGTGGGGGAGCAGTACTTC.

This chain joins TRBV7-3 and TRBJ1-2; 7 bases agree with TRBD1. This CDR3 contains 14 residues. Unmatched junction bases numbered 11, after V lost 5 bases and J lost 8 bases. Germline V CDR1 and CDR2: SGHTA, FQGTGA. The CDR3 here is CASSRTDRVSGYTF. CDR3 DNA: TGTGCCAGCAGCCGAACCGACAGGGTAAGCGGCTACACCTTC.

Turning to this clonotype: One end of the junction fails to match germline, which may point to a read error. V gene TRBV2 combines with J gene TRBJ2-1; 9 nucleotides agree with TRBD1. CDR3 length: 14 residues. Germline V gene data show CDR1 as SNHLY and CDR2 as FYNNEI. The CDR3 nucleotides are TGTGCCAGCCTGGGACAGGGCATTGTGAATGGGCAGTTCTTC. Protein product: CASLGQGIVNGQFF.

This clonotype turned up a few times. The J gene is TRBJ2-7, the V gene TRBV7-2; D is unclear. Trimming pared 0 bases from V and 1 base from J, leaving 10 bases between. The V gene's germline CDR1 is SGHTA and CDR2 FQGNSA. CDR3 length equals 15 residues. The CDR3 nucleotides read TGTGCCAGCAGCTTAGCGGGGAAACAGTCCTACGAGCAGTACTTC. This encodes CASSLAGKQSYEQYF.

The chain links TRBV7-2 to TRBJ1-2; a weak D match, TRBD1 (5 bases). V lost 1 base to trimming and J lost 3 bases, with 12 bases between them. CDR1 is SGHTA and CDR2 is FQGNSA in the germline V gene. The length of the CDR3 is 15 residues. The DNA of the CDR3 is TGTGCCAGCAGCTTAGAGCGGGGGGAGGACTATGGCTACACCTTC. This encodes CASSLERGEDYGYTF.

The rearrangement links TRBV6-5 to TRBJ2-5; no reliable D call. The DNA end lines up better with TRBJ2-7; the J call may be wrong. Germline V gives CDR1 MNHEY, CDR2 SVGAGI. The CDR3 runs 15 residues. CDR3 DNA sequence: TGTGCCAGCAGTTACTCGATAGGGCCCCTCTACGAGCAGTACTTC. This codes for CASSYSIGPLYEQYF.

The chain joins TRBV6-1 to TRBJ2-3, with D possibly called TRBD1 or TRBD2 (5 bases each). The germline gives CDR1 MNHNS, CDR2 SASEGT. The CDR3 loop spans 14 amino acids. Deletions cut 6 bases from V and 8 bases from J, with 18 bases between. The CDR3 loop reads CASSPGTVGLTQYF. As DNA, the CDR3 is TGTGCCAGCAGCCCCGGGACGGTGGGTCTTACGCAGTATTTT.

This rearrangement joins TRBV5-1 to TRBJ2-5; no definite D call. The CDR3 loop spans 11 amino acids. Trimming left V 5 bases short and J 5 bases short, with 7 bases between. Germline V gene data show CDR1 as SGHRS and CDR2 as YFSETQ. The CDR3 is CASSSDETQYF. The CDR3 DNA reads as TGCGCCAGCAGTTCAGACGAGACCCAGTACTTC.

The chain carries TRBV12-3 or TRBV12-4 and TRBJ2-1, with D possibly being TRBD1 or TRBD2 (5 bases each). The CDR3 contains 13 residues. Trimming pared 6 bases from V and 8 bases from J, leaving 14 bases between. The CDR3 nucleotides read TGTGCCAGCAGGGGGACCCCAGTCTATGAGCAGTTCTTC. The encoded protein is CASRGTPVYEQFF.

This clonotype was picked up a small number of times. This rearrangement joins TRBV5-1 to TRBJ1-2, with a weak D call TRBD1 (6 bases). Per the germline V gene, CDR1 is SGHRS and CDR2 is YFSETQ. The CDR3 covers 14 residues. The V end was cut by 0 bases, the J end by 3 bases, with 9 bases between. In nucleotides, the CDR3 is TGCGCCAGCAGCTTGGACAGGGCGGACTATGGCTACACCTTC. This sequence encodes CASSLDRADYGYTF.

This clonotype was seen a few times. The chain uses TRBV9 and TRBJ2-6; D remains ambiguous. The CDR3 covers 14 residues. Germline loops: CDR1 SGDLS, CDR2 YYNGEE. V was cut by 3 bases and J by 2 bases, with 6 bases left in between. CDR3 DNA sequence: TGTGCCAGCAGCGCCAGGACTGGGGCCAACGTCCTGACTTTC. It translates to CASSARTGANVLTF.

This clonotype was detected only once. This chain connects TRBV28 to TRBJ2-7, with D possibly matching TRBD1 (5 bases). In germline, CDR1 is MDHEN, CDR2 SYDVKM. Trimming cost V 5 bases and J 3 bases, with 17 bases left between them. This CDR3 has 15 amino acids. CDR3 sequence (DNA): TGTGCCAGCAGTCTCAAAAGGGGCGACCGCTACGAGCAGTACTTC. Protein: CASSLKRGDRYEQYF.

J is TRBJ1-1 and V is TRBV6-5, with 8 bases lining up with TRBD1. The CDR3 totals 15 residues. Trimming took 5 bases from V and 3 from J; bases not matched to a gene: 8. Germline V gives CDR1 MNHEY, CDR2 SVGAGI. The CDR3 reads CASSDRGWGDTEAFF. The CDR3 bases are TGTGCCAGCAGTGACAGGGGTTGGGGGGACACTGAAGCTTTCTTT.